This T cell receptor beta chain was documented in a study of radiotherapy plus CTLA-4 blockade in lung cancer. At the level of the study: Objective responses emerged in roughly 20% of patients, and 31% attained disease control.

Generated by immunoSEQ multiplex PCR, the TCRdb table keeps only in-frame clones and is missing some. Here the sample spans about 90,000 clones, approximately 82% being singletons. This receptor was identified in a human donor with non-small cell lung cancer that progressed on radiotherapy plus ipilimumab. The sequenced sample was peripheral blood, obtained from a patient treated with radiotherapy plus ipilimumab.

This CDR3 reads CASGPLAGSIGELFF. The CDR3 DNA follows: TGTGCCAGCGGGCCCCTAGCGGGAAGCATCGGGGAGCTGTTTTTT. This chain uses TRBV9 with TRBJ2-2, with 9 bases that match TRBD2. CDR1 and CDR2 from the germline V gene are SGDLS and YYNGEE. This CDR3 is built from 15 residues. The junction had 11 bases not matched to a gene; V was cut back by 7 bases and J by 7 bases.